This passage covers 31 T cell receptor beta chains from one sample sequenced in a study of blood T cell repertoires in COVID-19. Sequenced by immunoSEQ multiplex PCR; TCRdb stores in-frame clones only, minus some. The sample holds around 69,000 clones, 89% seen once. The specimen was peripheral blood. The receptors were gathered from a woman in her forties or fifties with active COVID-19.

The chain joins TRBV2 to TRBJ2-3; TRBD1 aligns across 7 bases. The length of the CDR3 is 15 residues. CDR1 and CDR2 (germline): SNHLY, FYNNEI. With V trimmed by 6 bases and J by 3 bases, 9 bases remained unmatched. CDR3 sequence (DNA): TGTGCCAGCAGCCGACAGGGCAGCCGAACAGATACGCAGTATTTT. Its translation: CASSRQGSRTDTQYF.

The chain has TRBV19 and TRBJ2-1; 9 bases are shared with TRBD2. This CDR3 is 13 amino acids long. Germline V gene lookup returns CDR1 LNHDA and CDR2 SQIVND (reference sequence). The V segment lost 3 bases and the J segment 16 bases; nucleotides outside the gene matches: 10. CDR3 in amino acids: CASSMGSGSRGFF. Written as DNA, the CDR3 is TGTGCCAGTAGTATGGGTAGCGGGAGCCGGGGATTCTTC.

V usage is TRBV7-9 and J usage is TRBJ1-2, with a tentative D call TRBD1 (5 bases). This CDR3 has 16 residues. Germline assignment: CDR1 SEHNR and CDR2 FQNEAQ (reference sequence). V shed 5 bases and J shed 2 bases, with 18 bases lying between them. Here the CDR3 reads CASSPQDTPANYGYTF. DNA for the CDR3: TGTGCCAGCAGCCCCCAGGACACGCCTGCAAACTATGGCTACACCTTC.

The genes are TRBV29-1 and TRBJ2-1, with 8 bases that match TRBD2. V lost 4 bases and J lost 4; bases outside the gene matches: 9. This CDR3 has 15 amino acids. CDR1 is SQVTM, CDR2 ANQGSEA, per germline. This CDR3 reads CSVVELADQYNEQFF. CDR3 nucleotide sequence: TGCAGCGTTGTTGAACTAGCGGACCAGTACAATGAGCAGTTCTTC.

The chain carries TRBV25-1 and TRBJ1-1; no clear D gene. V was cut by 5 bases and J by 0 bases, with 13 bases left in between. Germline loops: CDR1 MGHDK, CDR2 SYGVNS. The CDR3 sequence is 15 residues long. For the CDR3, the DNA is TGTGCCAGCAGTTTCTCCAACTCAATGAACACTGAAGCTTTCTTT. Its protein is CASSFSNSMNTEAFF.

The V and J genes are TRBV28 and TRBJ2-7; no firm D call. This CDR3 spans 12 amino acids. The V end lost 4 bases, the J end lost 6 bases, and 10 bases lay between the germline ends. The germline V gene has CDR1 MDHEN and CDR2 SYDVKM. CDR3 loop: CASSSVPPEQYF. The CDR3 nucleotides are TGTGCCAGCAGTTCCGTCCCCCCCGAGCAGTACTTC.

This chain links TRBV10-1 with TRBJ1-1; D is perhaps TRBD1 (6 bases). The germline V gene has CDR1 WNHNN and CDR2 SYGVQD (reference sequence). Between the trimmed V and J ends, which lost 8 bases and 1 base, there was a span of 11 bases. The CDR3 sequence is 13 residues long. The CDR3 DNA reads TGCGCCAGCCAACACAGGGAGAACACTGAAGCTTTCTTT. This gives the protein CASQHRENTEAFF.

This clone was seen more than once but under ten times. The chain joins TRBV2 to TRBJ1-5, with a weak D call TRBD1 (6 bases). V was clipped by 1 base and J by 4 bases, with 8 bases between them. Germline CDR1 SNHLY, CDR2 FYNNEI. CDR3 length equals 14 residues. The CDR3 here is CASSEGTANQPQHF. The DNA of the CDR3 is TGTGCCAGCAGTGAAGGGACAGCAAATCAGCCCCAGCATTTT.

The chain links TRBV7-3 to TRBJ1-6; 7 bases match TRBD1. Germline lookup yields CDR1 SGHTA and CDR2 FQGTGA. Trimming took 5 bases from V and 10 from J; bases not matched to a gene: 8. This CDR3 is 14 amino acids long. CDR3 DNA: TGTGCCAGCAGCCTAGGGACAGCATACTCACCCCTCCACTTT. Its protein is CASSLGTAYSPLHF.

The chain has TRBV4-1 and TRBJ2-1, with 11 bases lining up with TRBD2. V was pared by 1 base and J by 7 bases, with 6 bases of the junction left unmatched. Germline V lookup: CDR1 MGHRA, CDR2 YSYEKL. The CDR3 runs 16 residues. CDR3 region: CASSQVFSGRGNEQFF. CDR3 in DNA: TGCGCCAGCAGCCAAGTTTTTAGCGGGAGGGGAAATGAGCAGTTCTTC.

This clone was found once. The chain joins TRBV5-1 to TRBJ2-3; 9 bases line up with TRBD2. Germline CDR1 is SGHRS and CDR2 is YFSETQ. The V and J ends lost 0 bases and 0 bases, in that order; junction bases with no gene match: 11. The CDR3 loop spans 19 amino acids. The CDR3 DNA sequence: TGCGCCAGCAGCTTGGCCTCCGGTGGTAGCGGGGGTAGCACAGATACGCAGTATTTT. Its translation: CASSLASGGSGGSTDTQYF. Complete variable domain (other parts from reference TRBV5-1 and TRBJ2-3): KAGVTQTPRYLIKTRGQQVTLSCSPISGHRSVSWYQQTPGQGLQFLFEYFSETQRNKGNFPGRFSGRQFSNSRSEMNVSTLELGDSALYLCASSLASGGSGGSTDTQYFGPGTRLTVL.

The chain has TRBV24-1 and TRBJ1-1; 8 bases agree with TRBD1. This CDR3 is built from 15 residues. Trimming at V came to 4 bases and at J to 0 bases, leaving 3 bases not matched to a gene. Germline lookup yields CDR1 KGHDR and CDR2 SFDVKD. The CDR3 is CATSETGDLNTEAFF. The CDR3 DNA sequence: TGTGCCACCAGTGAGACAGGGGACTTGAACACTGAAGCTTTCTTT.

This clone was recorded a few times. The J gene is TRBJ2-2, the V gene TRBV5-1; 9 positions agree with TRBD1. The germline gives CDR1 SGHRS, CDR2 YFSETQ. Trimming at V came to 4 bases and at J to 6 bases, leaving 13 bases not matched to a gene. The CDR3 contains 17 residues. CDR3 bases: TGCGCCAGCAGCCCGACGACCGGGACAGGGTTGGCCGGGGAGCTGTTTTTT. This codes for CASSPTTGTGLAGELFF.

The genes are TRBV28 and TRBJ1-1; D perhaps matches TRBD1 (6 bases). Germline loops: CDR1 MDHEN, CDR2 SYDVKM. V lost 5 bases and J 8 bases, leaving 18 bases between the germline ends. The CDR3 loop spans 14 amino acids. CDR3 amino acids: CASSREKRTGEAFF. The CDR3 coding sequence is TGTGCCAGCAGTCGAGAAAAACGCACAGGGGAAGCTTTCTTT.

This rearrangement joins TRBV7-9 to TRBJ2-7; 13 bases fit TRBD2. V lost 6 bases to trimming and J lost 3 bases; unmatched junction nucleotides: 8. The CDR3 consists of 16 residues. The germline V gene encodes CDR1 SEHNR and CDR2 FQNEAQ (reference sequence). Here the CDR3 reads CASSPGTSGTRYEQYF. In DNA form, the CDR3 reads TGTGCCAGCAGTCCCGGGACTAGCGGGACTCGCTACGAGCAGTACTTC.

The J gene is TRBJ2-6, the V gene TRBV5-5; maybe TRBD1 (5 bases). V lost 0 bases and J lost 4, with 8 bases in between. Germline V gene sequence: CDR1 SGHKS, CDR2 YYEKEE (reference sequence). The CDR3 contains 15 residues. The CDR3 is CASSLEGAGANVLTF. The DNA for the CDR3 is TGTGCCAGCAGCTTGGAAGGGGCCGGGGCCAACGTCCTGACTTTC. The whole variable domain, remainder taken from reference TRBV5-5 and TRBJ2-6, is DAGVTQSPTHLIKTRGQQVTLRCSPISGHKSVSWYQQVLGQGPQFIFQYYEKEERGRGNFPDRFSARQFPNYSSELNVNALLLGDSALYLCASSLEGAGANVLTFGAGSRLTVL.

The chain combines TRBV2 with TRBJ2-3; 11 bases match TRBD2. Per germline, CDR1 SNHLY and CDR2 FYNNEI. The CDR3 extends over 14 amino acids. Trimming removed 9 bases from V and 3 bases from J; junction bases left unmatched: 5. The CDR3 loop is CARSTSGKTDTQYF. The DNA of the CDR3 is TGTGCCAGATCGACTAGCGGGAAGACAGATACGCAGTATTTT.

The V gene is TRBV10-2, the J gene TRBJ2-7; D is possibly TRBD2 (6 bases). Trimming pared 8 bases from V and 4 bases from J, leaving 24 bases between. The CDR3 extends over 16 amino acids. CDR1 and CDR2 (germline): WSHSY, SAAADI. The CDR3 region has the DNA TGCGCCAGCGGGACCTCGATGGTAGCGGAGGAATACGAGCAGTACTTC. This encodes CASGTSMVAEEYEQYF.

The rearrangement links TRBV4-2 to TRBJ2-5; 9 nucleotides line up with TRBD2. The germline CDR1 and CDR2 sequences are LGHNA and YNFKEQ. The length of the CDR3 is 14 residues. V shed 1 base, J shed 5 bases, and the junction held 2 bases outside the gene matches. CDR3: CASSQGAGGETQYF. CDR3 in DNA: TGTGCCAGCAGCCAAGGGGCGGGGGGGGAGACCCAGTACTTC.

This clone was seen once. CDR3 in DNA: TGTGCCAGCAGCTTAGGACCGGACAGGGAAGCTTTCTTT. It translates to CASSLGPDREAFF. This rearrangement joins TRBV7-8 to TRBJ1-1; 7 nucleotides match TRBD1. Germline V CDR1 and CDR2: SGHVS, FQNEAQ. The J segment lost 8 bases and the V segment lost 1 base, leaving 4 bases of the junction unmatched. The CDR3 has 13 amino acids.

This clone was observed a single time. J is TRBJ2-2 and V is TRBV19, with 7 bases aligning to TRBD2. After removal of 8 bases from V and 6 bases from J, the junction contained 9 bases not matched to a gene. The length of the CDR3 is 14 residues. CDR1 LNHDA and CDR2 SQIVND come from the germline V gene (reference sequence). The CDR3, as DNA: TGTGCCAGTGCGGACACCCGGGGGGCCGGGGAGCTGTTTTTT. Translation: CASADTRGAGELFF.

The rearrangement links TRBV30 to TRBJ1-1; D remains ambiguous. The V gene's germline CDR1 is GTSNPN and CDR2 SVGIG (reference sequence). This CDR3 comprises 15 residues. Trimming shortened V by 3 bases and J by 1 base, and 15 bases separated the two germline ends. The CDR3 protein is CAWSRGDSSNTEAFF. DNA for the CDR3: TGTGCCTGGAGCCGCGGGGATTCCTCGAACACTGAAGCTTTCTTT.

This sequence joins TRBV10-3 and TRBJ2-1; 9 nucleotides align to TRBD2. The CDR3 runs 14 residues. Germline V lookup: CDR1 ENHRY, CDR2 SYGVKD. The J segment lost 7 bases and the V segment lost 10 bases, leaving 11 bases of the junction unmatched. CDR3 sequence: CATTSGNTMNEQFF. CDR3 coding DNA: TGTGCCACGACTAGCGGCAACACCATGAATGAGCAGTTCTTC.

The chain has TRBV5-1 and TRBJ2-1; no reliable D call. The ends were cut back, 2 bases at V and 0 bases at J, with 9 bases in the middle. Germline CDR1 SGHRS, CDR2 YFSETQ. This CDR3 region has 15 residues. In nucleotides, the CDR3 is TGCGCCAGCAGCTTCCTGGCCAGCTCCTACAATGAGCAGTTCTTC. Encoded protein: CASSFLASSYNEQFF.

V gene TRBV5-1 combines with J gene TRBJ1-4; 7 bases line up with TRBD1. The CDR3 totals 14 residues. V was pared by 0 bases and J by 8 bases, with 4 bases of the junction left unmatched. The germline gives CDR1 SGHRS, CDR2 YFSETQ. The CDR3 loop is CASSLEGGGEKLFF. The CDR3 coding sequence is TGCGCCAGCAGCTTGGAAGGGGGCGGGGAAAAACTGTTTTTT. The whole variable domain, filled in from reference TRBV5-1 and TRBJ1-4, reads KAGVTQTPRYLIKTRGQQVTLSCSPISGHRSVSWYQQTPGQGLQFLFEYFSETQRNKGNFPGRFSGRQFSNSRSEMNVSTLELGDSALYLCASSLEGGGEKLFFGSGTQLSVL.

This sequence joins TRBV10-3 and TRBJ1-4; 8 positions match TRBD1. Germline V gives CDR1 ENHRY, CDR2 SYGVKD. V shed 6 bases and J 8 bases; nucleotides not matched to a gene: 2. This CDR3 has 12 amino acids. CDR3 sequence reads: CAIRDREEKLFF. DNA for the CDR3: TGTGCCATCAGGGACAGGGAAGAAAAACTGTTTTTT.

As DNA, the CDR3 is TGTGCCAGCAGCCCCGCCGGACAGGGTTCTAGGGATGGCTACACCTTC. Its translation: CASSPAGQGSRDGYTF. This sequence joins TRBV7-9 and TRBJ1-2; 8 nucleotides match TRBD1. Losses at the gene ends were 5 bases for V and 6 bases for J; bases not matched to a gene: 14. CDR3 length: 16 amino acids. Germline V gives CDR1 SEHNR, CDR2 FQNEAQ (reference sequence).

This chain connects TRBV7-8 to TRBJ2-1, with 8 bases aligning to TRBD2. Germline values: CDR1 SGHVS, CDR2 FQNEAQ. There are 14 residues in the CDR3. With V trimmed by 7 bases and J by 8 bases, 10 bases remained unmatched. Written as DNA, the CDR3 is TGTGCCAGCAAAAGGAGCGGGAGCTTGGATGAGCAGTTCTTC. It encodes CASKRSGSLDEQFF.

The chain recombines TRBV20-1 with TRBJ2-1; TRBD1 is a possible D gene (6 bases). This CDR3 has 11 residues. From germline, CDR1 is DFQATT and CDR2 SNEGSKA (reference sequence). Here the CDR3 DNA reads TGCGTGGTGCCCAGGGGCAATGAGCAGTTCTTC. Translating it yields CVVPRGNEQFF.

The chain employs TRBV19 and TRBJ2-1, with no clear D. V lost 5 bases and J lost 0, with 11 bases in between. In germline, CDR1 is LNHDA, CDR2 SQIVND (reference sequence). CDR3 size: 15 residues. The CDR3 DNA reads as TGTGCCAGTAGTCCCAGGTCTGTCTCCTACAATGAGCAGTTCTTC. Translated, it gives CASSPRSVSYNEQFF.

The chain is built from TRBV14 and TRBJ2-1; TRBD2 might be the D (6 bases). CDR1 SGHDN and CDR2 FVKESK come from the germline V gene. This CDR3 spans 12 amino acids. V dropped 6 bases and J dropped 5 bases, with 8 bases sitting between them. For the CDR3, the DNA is TGTGCCAGCAGTCGACTAGACAATGAGCAGTTCTTC. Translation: CASSRLDNEQFF.